Shown below are 25 T cell receptor beta chains from a single sample sequenced in a study of blood T cell repertoires in COVID-19 (dated by TCRdb to about 2020). The library was generated by the immunoSEQ multiplex PCR assay. TCRdb re-hosts the immuneACCESS table, in-frame sequences only. Its copies lack some clones; in the studies checked, an unresolved V gene accounts for under half of them, and the cause for the rest is not known. The sample table contains about 190,000 clones; only one count was recorded for 82% of them. The top ten clonotypes cover 7.8% of the sample. The material sequenced was peripheral blood. The receptors come from a woman in her sixties or seventies with COVID-19, enrolled during active disease.

This chain uses TRBV5-1 with TRBJ1-1; 8 nucleotides agree with TRBD1. The ends lost 1 base at V and 3 bases at J; junction bases unmatched: 2. The CDR3 has 14 residues. CDR1 is SGHRS and CDR2 is YFSETQ in the germline V gene. The CDR3: CASSLQGAHTEAFF. In DNA, the CDR3 is TGCGCCAGCAGCTTGCAGGGGGCGCACACTGAAGCTTTCTTT.

V gene TRBV28 combines with J gene TRBJ2-7; 7 positions match TRBD2. The CDR3 is 15 amino acids. The germline CDR1 and CDR2 sequences are MDHEN and SYDVKM. J lost 7 bases, V lost 6 bases, and 15 bases had no gene match. The chain's CDR3 is CASSWGGRGSWEQYV. The CDR3 DNA reads as TGTGCCAGCAGCTGGGGCGGGCGGGGGAGTTGGGAGCAGTACGTC.

This chain connects TRBV9 to TRBJ2-2; 7 bases line up with TRBD1. CDR1 and CDR2 from the germline V gene are SGDLS and YYNGEE. J lost 6 bases, V lost 3 bases, and 8 bases had no gene match. The CDR3 runs to 15 residues. CDR3 protein: CASSAPIGTAGELFF. CDR3 sequence (DNA): TGTGCCAGCAGCGCCCCCATTGGGACAGCCGGGGAGCTGTTTTTT.

The chain uses TRBV19 and TRBJ2-5; 11 positions match TRBD2. The J segment lost 5 bases and the V segment lost 3 bases, leaving 8 bases of the junction unmatched. CDR3 length: 16 residues. Germline V gene lookup returns CDR1 LNHDA and CDR2 SQIVND (reference sequence). CDR3 residues: CASSMVSGLAVETQYF. The CDR3 DNA is TGTGCCAGTAGTATGGTATCGGGACTAGCGGTTGAGACCCAGTACTTC.

This chain links TRBV3-1 (or the pseudogene TRBV3-2) with TRBJ2-7, with 8 bases fitting TRBD2. The CDR3 covers 18 residues. Looked up from germline, CDR1 is LGHDT and CDR2 is YNNKEL (reference sequence). Trimming at V came to 4 bases and at J to 2 bases, leaving 16 bases not matched to a gene. The CDR3 here is CASSPQGVAGRPPYEQYF. Here the CDR3 DNA reads TGTGCCAGCAGCCCCCAAGGGGTAGCGGGAAGACCGCCCTACGAGCAGTACTTC.

The chain has TRBV7-9 and TRBJ1-4; D is possibly TRBD1 (6 bases). Germline values: CDR1 SEHNR, CDR2 FQNEAQ (reference sequence). The CDR3 covers 16 residues. Deletions cut 5 bases from V and 8 bases from J, with 21 bases between. The CDR3 region is CASSLQQGWIGEKLFF. The CDR3 DNA reads as TGTGCCAGCAGCCTACAACAGGGATGGATCGGGGAAAAACTGTTTTTT. Based on the CDR3 plus reference TRBV7-9 and TRBJ1-4, the full variable domain is DTGVSQNPRHKITKRGQNVTFRCDPISEHNRLYWYRQTLGQGPEFLTYFQNEAQLEKSRLLSDRFSAERPKGSFSTLEIQRTEQGDSAMYLCASSLQQGWIGEKLFFGSGTQLSVL.

The rearrangement uses TRBV19 and TRBJ2-3, with 8 bases identical to TRBD1. The J segment lost 5 bases and the V segment lost 6 bases, leaving 10 bases of the junction unmatched. The germline V gene encodes CDR1 LNHDA and CDR2 SQIVND (reference sequence). This CDR3 is 15 amino acids long. As DNA, the CDR3 is TGTGCCAGTAGCCTCCAGGGGGCCGGGGTAGATACGCAGTATTTT. Encoded protein: CASSLQGAGVDTQYF.

The chain carries TRBV6-2 or TRBV6-3 and TRBJ2-2; a weak D match, TRBD2 (7 bases). V lost 2 bases to trimming and J lost 2 bases, with 12 bases between them. The germline V gene encodes CDR1 MNHEY and CDR2 SVGEGT. This CDR3 is built from 16 residues. As DNA, the CDR3 is TGTGCCAGCAGTTACCGCGGGGGCCCCAACACCGGGGAGCTGTTTTTT. Amino acids: CASSYRGGPNTGELFF.

This chain uses TRBV18 with TRBJ2-2; D is possibly TRBD1 (5 bases). CDR3 length equals 18 residues. V lost 2 bases and J 0 bases, leaving 16 bases between the germline ends. CDR1 is KGHSH and CDR2 is LQKENI in the germline V gene. The CDR3 DNA sequence: TGTGCCAGCTCACCAGGGGCAGGAAGGTCCGCGAACACCGGGGAGCTGTTTTTT. Translated: CASSPGAGRSANTGELFF.

The CDR3 loop reads CASSSPGLGGTGELFF. The CDR3 DNA reads as TGTGCCAGCAGTTCACCAGGACTAGGGGGGACCGGGGAGCTGTTTTTT. The chain has TRBV28 and TRBJ2-2; tentative D call: TRBD2 (7 bases). The CDR3 is 16 residues long. V was clipped by 4 bases and J by 5 bases, with 17 bases between them. Germline lookup yields CDR1 MDHEN and CDR2 SYDVKM.

This clone was seen more than once but under ten times. The rearrangement joins TRBV5-6 to TRBJ2-2; D might be TRBD2 (5 bases). The CDR3 length is 16 residues. V gave up 4 bases and J gave up 3 bases, with 16 bases separating them. Looked up from germline, CDR1 is SGHDT and CDR2 is YYEEEE. CDR3 sequence: CASSPEGRSYTGELFF. The CDR3 DNA sequence: TGTGCCAGCAGCCCTGAGGGCAGGTCCTACACCGGGGAGCTGTTTTTT.

The CDR3 nucleotides read TGTGCCAGCAGCGTAGAGGGAGGGGCTGGCTACACCTTC. As protein: CASSVEGGAGYTF. The rearrangement joins TRBV9 to TRBJ1-2; D is possibly TRBD1 (5 bases). Germline-derived CDR1 and CDR2 are SGDLS and YYNGEE. V was clipped by 0 bases and J by 7 bases, with 10 bases between them. The CDR3 is made up of 13 amino acids. Complete variable domain (other parts from reference TRBV9 and TRBJ1-2): DSGVTQTPKHLITATGQRVTLRCSPRSGDLSVYWYQQSLDQGLQFLIQYYNGEERAKGNILERFSAQQFPDLHSELNLSSLELGDSALYFCASSVEGGAGYTFGSGTRLTVV.

The rearrangement links TRBV19 to TRBJ1-5; possible D gene TRBD1, 6 bases. This CDR3 has 15 amino acids. From germline, CDR1 is LNHDA and CDR2 SQIVND (reference sequence). The V end lost 4 bases, the J end lost 1 base, and 11 bases lay between the germline ends. The CDR3 loop is CASSKPGQSNQPQHF. CDR3 nucleotides: TGTGCCAGTAGTAAACCCGGACAGAGCAATCAGCCCCAGCATTTT. The whole variable domain, filled in from reference TRBV19 and TRBJ1-5, reads DGGITQSPKYLFRKEGQNVTLSCEQNLNHDAMYWYRQDPGQGLRLIYYSQIVNDFQKGDIAEGYSVSREKKESFPLTVTSAQKNPTAFYLCASSKPGQSNQPQHFGDGTRLSIL.

The chain carries TRBV7-6 and TRBJ2-5; 7 bases match TRBD1. This CDR3 has 14 amino acids. From germline, CDR1 is SGHVS and CDR2 FNYEAQ. The J segment lost 5 bases and the V segment lost 1 base, leaving 4 bases of the junction unmatched. The CDR3 coding sequence is TGTGCCAGCAGCTTAGTAGGGGGCAGGGAGACCCAGTACTTC. Translated, it gives CASSLVGGRETQYF.

This chain links TRBV9 with TRBJ2-5; 7 positions match TRBD2. The CDR3 extends over 15 amino acids. The V gene end was trimmed by 0 bases and the J gene end by 4 bases; junction bases not matched to a gene: 6. The germline V gene encodes CDR1 SGDLS and CDR2 YYNGEE. CDR3 protein: CASSVESGVGETQYF. The CDR3, as DNA: TGTGCCAGCAGCGTAGAGAGCGGGGTCGGAGAGACCCAGTACTTC.

This clone was observed once. This chain joins TRBV27 and TRBJ1-1; tentative D call: TRBD1 (5 bases). Trimming removed 2 bases at V and 3 bases at J, with 10 bases between. CDR3 size: 14 residues. From germline, CDR1 is MNHEY and CDR2 SMNVEV (reference sequence). The CDR3, as DNA: TGTGCCAGCAGTTTAAATGGGGCGCACACTGAAGCTTTCTTT. It encodes CASSLNGAHTEAFF.

The J gene is TRBJ1-2, the V gene TRBV6-5; 11 bases map to TRBD1. After removal of 2 bases from V and 5 bases from J, the junction contained 4 bases not matched to a gene. Germline loops: CDR1 MNHEY, CDR2 SVGAGI. The CDR3 has 15 amino acids. Written as DNA, the CDR3 is TGTGCCAGCAGTTACGCAGGACAGGGGGCGTATGGCTACACCTTC. This gives the protein CASSYAGQGAYGYTF.

The chain is built from TRBV28 and TRBJ1-5; D call uncertain. V gave up 7 bases and J gave up 3 bases, with 13 bases separating them. This CDR3 contains 14 residues. CDR1 is MDHEN and CDR2 is SYDVKM in the germline V gene. CDR3 sequence reads: CASTQPGNNQPQHF. CDR3 nucleotides: TGTGCCAGCACCCAACCGGGGAACAATCAGCCCCAGCATTTT.

The chain joins TRBV29-1 to TRBJ1-3; maybe TRBD1 (5 bases). The V gene's germline CDR1 is SQVTM and CDR2 ANQGSEA. Deletions cut 7 bases from V and 1 base from J, with 11 bases between. The CDR3 contains 13 residues. DNA of the CDR3: TGCAGCGCACAGGTAGCTTCTGGAAACACCATATATTTT. This sequence encodes CSAQVASGNTIYF.

The rearrangement joins TRBV10-1 to TRBJ1-1; 10 bases are a match to TRBD1. The CDR3 is made up of 16 amino acids. The junction had 4 bases not matched to a gene; V was cut back by 2 bases and J by 1 base. Looked up from germline, CDR1 is WNHNN and CDR2 is SYGVQD (reference sequence). This CDR3 reads CASSELGDRGNTEAFF. Written as DNA, the CDR3 is TGCGCCAGCAGTGAGCTGGGGGACAGGGGGAACACTGAAGCTTTCTTT.

V usage is TRBV6-5 and J usage is TRBJ2-7, with TRBD1 matching over 9 bases. The junction had 5 bases not matched to a gene; V was cut back by 6 bases and J by 2 bases. This CDR3 is built from 14 residues. CDR1 is MNHEY, CDR2 SVGAGI, per germline. The CDR3 DNA sequence: TGTGCCAGCAGCAGGACAGGGGTAACCTACGAGCAGTACTTC. Protein product: CASSRTGVTYEQYF.

The rearrangement joins TRBV9 to TRBJ2-1; TRBD1 matches at 9 bases. The CDR3 has 16 residues. Trimming removed 0 bases from V and 8 bases from J; junction bases left unmatched: 9. Germline V gives CDR1 SGDLS, CDR2 YYNGEE. CDR3 amino acids: CASSVAPGQGPDEQFF. The CDR3, as DNA: TGTGCCAGCAGCGTAGCCCCAGGACAGGGGCCAGATGAGCAGTTCTTC.

This clone was recorded many times. The chain joins TRBV9 to TRBJ2-1; unclear D gene. Germline V gene lookup returns CDR1 SGDLS and CDR2 YYNGEE. The CDR3 contains 16 residues. Between the trimmed V and J ends, which lost 4 bases and 3 bases, there was a span of 17 bases. The CDR3 region is CASSPEMTSFYNEQFF. CDR3 nucleotides: TGTGCCAGCAGCCCAGAAATGACTTCATTCTACAATGAGCAGTTCTTC.

The chain combines TRBV10-3 with TRBJ1-5, with D perhaps TRBD1 (5 bases). Trimming took 4 bases from V and 5 from J, leaving 9 bases between them. This CDR3 is 13 amino acids long. Germline loops: CDR1 ENHRY, CDR2 SYGVKD. The CDR3 DNA sequence: TGTGCCATCAGTGCGACAGATGATCAGCCCCAGCATTTT. Translated, it gives CAISATDDQPQHF.

The CDR3 DNA follows: TGTGCCAGCAGCTTCACCGAGGGAGGCTCGGATACGCAGTATTTT. Translation gives CASSFTEGGSDTQYF. The V gene is TRBV7-9, the J gene TRBJ2-3; D might be TRBD2 (6 bases). The ends were cut back, 3 bases at V and 6 bases at J, with 16 bases in the middle. The CDR3 length is 15 residues. Germline V gene sequence: CDR1 SEHNR, CDR2 FQNEAQ (reference sequence).